This entry lists 9 T cell receptor beta chains sequenced from one sample in a study of T cells in Graves' hyperthyroidism and ophthalmopathy. The investigators amplified TCR beta CDR3 regions from RNA transcripts. Using the HTBI primer set, a first-round RT-PCR was run on the TCR CDR3. TCRdb re-called the multiplex PCR reads with MiXCR, one entry per CDR3 protein. The sample lists about 350,000 distinct CDR3 sequences; around 15% were seen once. Source material: blood. The origin of the receptors is an older woman with Graves' ophthalmopathy.

The table lists this clonotype with many counts. The chain recombines TRBV2 with TRBJ2-7; unclear D gene. The CDR3 is 11 amino acids. CDR1 is SNHLY, CDR2 FYNNEI, per germline. The V gene lost 8 bases and the J gene lost 1 base, with 6 bases spanning the gap. CDR3 bases: TGTGCCAGCGGTGTTTCCTACGAGCAGTACTTC. Protein product: CASGVSYEQYF. The full variable domain, with the rest looked up from reference TRBV2 and TRBJ2-7, is EPEVTQTPSHQVTQMGQEVILRCVPISNHLYFYWYRQILGQKVEFLVSFYNNEISEKSEIFDDQFSVERPDGSNFTLKIRSTKLEDSAMYFCASGVSYEQYFGPGTRLTVT.

This rearrangement joins TRBV29-1 to TRBJ2-1; TRBD1 matches 8 bases. Germline values: CDR1 SQVTM, CDR2 ANQGSEA. V lost 6 bases to trimming and J lost 7 bases; unmatched junction nucleotides: 11. The CDR3 covers 14 residues. The CDR3 DNA follows: TGCAGCGTGGACCGGACAGGGAGAGGGAATGAGCAGTTCTTC. Its translation is CSVDRTGRGNEQFF.

There are a few counts of this clonotype. V gene TRBV3-1 combines with J gene TRBJ1-6; D unresolved. CDR1 and CDR2 from the germline V gene are LGHDT and YNNKEL (reference sequence). There are 15 residues in the CDR3. Deletions cut 0 bases from V and 4 bases from J, with 7 bases between. The CDR3 nucleotides read TGTGCCAGCAGCCAAGATCTCACTTATAATTCACCCCTCCACTTT. Translating it yields CASSQDLTYNSPLHF.

This chain joins TRBV4-1 and TRBJ2-7; TRBD1 is a possible D gene (5 bases). Per germline, CDR1 MGHRA and CDR2 YSYEKL. The CDR3 is 16 amino acids. With 4 bases removed from V and 6 bases from J, the gap between germline ends came to 22 bases. CDR3 sequence (DNA): TGCGCCAGCAGCCTTCAGCTCGGCCAGGGTGTACGCGAGCAGTACTTC. Translated, it gives CASSLQLGQGVREQYF.

Remarks on this clonotype: At one boundary the junction diverges from the germline segment, which might be a read error. The chain joins TRBV12-3 or TRBV12-4 to TRBJ2-1; 9 bases agree with TRBD1. The CDR3 covers 15 residues. The CDR3 DNA is TGTGTCAGCACCCGGGGACAGGGCGGCTACAATGAGCAGTTCTTC. This encodes CVSTRGQGGYNEQFF.

This clonotype was detected ten times or more. The chain combines TRBV5-6 with TRBJ1-5; D is ambiguous. This CDR3 has 15 amino acids. The V and J ends lost 5 bases and 4 bases respectively, with 16 bases between them. The germline V gene encodes CDR1 SGHDT and CDR2 YYEEEE. The CDR3 reads CASRAGPTANQPQHF. The DNA for the CDR3 is TGTGCCAGCAGGGCTGGCCCGACGGCTAATCAGCCCCAGCATTTT.

This clonotype was observed at least ten times. The chain carries TRBV2 and TRBJ2-5; D is ambiguous. Per the germline V gene, CDR1 is SNHLY and CDR2 is FYNNEI. The CDR3 length is 14 residues. V lost 1 base and J lost 5, with 11 bases in between. CDR3 residues: CASSEVSFFETQYF. In nucleotides, the CDR3 is TGTGCCAGCAGTGAAGTCAGCTTTTTCGAGACCCAGTACTTC.

The V call is TRBV30, the J call TRBJ2-6; 7 bases map to TRBD1. Germline CDR1 and CDR2: GTSNPN and SVGIG (reference sequence). Unmatched junction bases numbered 9, after V lost 5 bases and J lost 17 bases. The CDR3 contains 11 residues. The CDR3 protein is CAWEQGFTMTF. As DNA, the CDR3 is TGTGCCTGGGAACAGGGGTTTACTATGACTTTC.

This clonotype was seen ten or more times. This chain links TRBV6-1 with TRBJ2-2, with 15 bases matching TRBD2. The germline gives CDR1 MNHNS, CDR2 SASEGT. CDR3 length: 18 amino acids. Trimming at V came to 5 bases and at J to 1 base, leaving 5 bases not matched to a gene. CDR3 region: CASSSLGLAGGNTGELFF. The CDR3 DNA is TGTGCCAGCAGTTCCCTGGGACTAGCGGGAGGGAACACCGGGGAGCTGTTTTTT.